This T cell receptor (beta chain) was observed in a study of T cell responses to AZD1222 COVID-19 vaccine. Overall study findings and caveats: Spike as a whole was targeted by vaccine-associated CD4 TCRs, dominant at 160-218 and 743-854.

Turning to this clone: Its antigen is unidentified.

Clones were sequenced by immunoSEQ multiplex PCR, and TCRdb holds only the in-frame ones, with some missing. The sample shows tens of thousands of clones, around 90% of them seen only once. Specimen: peripheral blood, collected on day 0 of AZD1222 vaccination. This clonotype originated in an adult in good health.

CDR3 bases: TGTGCCAGCAGTTACGGGACCTCGCGGTACAATGAGCAGTTCTTC. Protein sequence: CASSYGTSRYNEQFF. The genes are TRBV6-5 and TRBJ2-1; possibly TRBD1 or TRBD2 for D (5 bases each). CDR1 and CDR2 from the germline V gene are MNHEY and SVGAGI. V lost 2 bases to trimming and J lost 4 bases, with 12 bases between them. The CDR3 is made up of 15 amino acids.